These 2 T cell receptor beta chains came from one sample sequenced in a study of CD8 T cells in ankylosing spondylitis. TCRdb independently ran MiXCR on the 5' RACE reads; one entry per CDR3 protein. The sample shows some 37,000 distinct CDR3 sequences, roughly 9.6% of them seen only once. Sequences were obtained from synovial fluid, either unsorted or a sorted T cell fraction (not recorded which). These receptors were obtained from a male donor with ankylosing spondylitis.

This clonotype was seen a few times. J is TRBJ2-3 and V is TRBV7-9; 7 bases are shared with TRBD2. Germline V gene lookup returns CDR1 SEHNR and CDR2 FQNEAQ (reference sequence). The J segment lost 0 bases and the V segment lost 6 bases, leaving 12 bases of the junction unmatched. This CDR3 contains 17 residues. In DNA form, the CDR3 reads TGTGCCAGCAGGCCAAGCGGGATACCTACTAGCACAGATACGCAGTATTTT. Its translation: CASRPSGIPTSTDTQYF.

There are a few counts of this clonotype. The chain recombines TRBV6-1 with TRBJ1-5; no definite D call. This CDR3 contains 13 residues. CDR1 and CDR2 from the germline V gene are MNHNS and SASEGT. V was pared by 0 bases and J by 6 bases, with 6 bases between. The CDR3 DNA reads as TGTGCCAGCAGTGAAGCCGATATTCAGCCCCAGCATTTT. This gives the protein CASSEADIQPQHF.